The present T cell receptor beta chain was sequenced within a study of blood T cell repertoires in COVID-19 (dated by TCRdb to the early 2020s). In the study overall: Samples covering the acute and convalescent phases of COVID-19 were provided by collaborators in the United States, Italy and Spain. The samples were drawn from two sources: the first 160 participants of the ongoing ImmuneRACE study, and 1,000 to 1,500 subjects contributed by 6 global collaborators. The sample metadata nearly always contained a de-identified subject ID, COVID-19 status, age in years and sex. Where available, HLA class I and class II types were taken from metadata supplied by the sample provider and were not determined by assay-based typing. The repertoires were released in a freely available public database intended as a resource for research on the immune response to SARS-CoV-2. Deeply sampled blood TCRbeta repertoires from subjects exposed to, actively infected with, or recovered from COVID-19 were included in the dataset. The material from the prospective study consisted of cDNA or gDNA derived from T cells, B-cell-depleted T cells, or PBMCs. Results and caveats for the whole study, not just this receptor: The amount of clinical and demographic metadata varied by source and participant and was provided uncurated.

TCRbeta CDR3 regions were amplified from genomic DNA using the immunoSEQ Assay, a bias-controlled multiplex PCR. The authors' analysis ran thus. The number of nucleated cells in each sample was estimated by amplification of reference gene primers within the assay. Sequence reads were collapsed and filtered to measure the absolute abundance of every unique TCRbeta CDR3 rearrangement. For each sample, productive Simpson clonality was calculated as the square root of Simpson's diversity index across productive rearrangements. The clones in this table, taken by TCRdb from immuneACCESS, are in-frame only. Not every clone is retained; where verified, under half of the shortfall comes from an unresolved V gene, and the cause of the rest is unknown. V, J and clone size are those of that table, while D and trimming were read from the DNA. The sample table records roughly 70,000 clones; 75% to 90% of these occur just once. In total, the top ten clones hold about 7% of the sample.

Of note for this clone: The antigen it recognizes is unknown. No base qualities exist here, and no much larger clone lies one base off it.

Collaborating institutions collected whole blood in K2EDTA tubes following their own protocols. Collaborator samples were shipped for TCRbeta analysis as frozen whole blood, isolated PBMCs, or DNA extracted from either sample type. Via the germline V gene, CDR1 is MNHEY and CDR2 SVGEGT. Clipping removes 4 bases from V and 0 bases from J, with 5 as the unmatched junction base count. The CDR3 runs 16 residues from the cysteine to the phenylalanine. This entry keeps only the CDR3 DNA: 48 bases, framed from base 1. The sequenced sample was peripheral blood. This TCR was recovered from a woman older than 75 with active COVID-19. The chain links TRBV6-2 or TRBV6-3 with TRBJ2-4, and 8 junction bases match TRBD1. The DNA is TGTGCCAGCAGTTGGGGACAGGCGAAAGCCAAAAACATTCAGTACTTC. This sequence encodes CASSWGQAKAKNIQYF.